These 24 T cell receptor beta chains share one sample of origin, sequenced in a study of T cell repertoires in cytomegalovirus infection. TCRdb processed the reads anew with MiXCR; each CDR3 protein has one entry. The profile shows hundreds of thousands of distinct CDR3 sequences, over 20% of them singletons. Material: CD8+ T cells from PBMCs. The receptors originated from a human donor in good health (CMV status not recorded). Some clones in this sample may be carry-over from other donors' samples.

The sample holds many counts of this clonotype. The rearrangement joins TRBV12-3 or TRBV12-4 to TRBJ1-1; D gene unclear. Trimming left V 8 bases short and J 1 base short, with 14 bases between. The CDR3 totals 14 residues. This CDR3 is CASSVWGKNTEAFF. Here the CDR3 DNA reads TGTGCCAGCTCTGTTTGGGGAAAGAACACTGAAGCTTTCTTT.

The chain carries TRBV2 and TRBJ1-4; the D is unclear. Germline loops: CDR1 SNHLY, CDR2 FYNNEI. This CDR3 comprises 12 residues. Trimming shortened V by 4 bases and J by 8 bases, and 8 bases separated the two germline ends. DNA for the CDR3: TGTGCCAGCAGTGGACTCTCCGAAAAACTGTTTTTT. It specifies CASSGLSEKLFF.

Remarks on this clonotype: One end of the junction is discordant with germline, which a read error may explain. The V call is TRBV12-3 or TRBV12-4, the J call TRBJ1-2, with D possibly being TRBD1 (5 bases). This CDR3 spans 11 amino acids. This CDR3 is CASSLGGRWNF. The CDR3 DNA follows: TGTGCCAGCAGTTTAGGGGGACGGTGGAACTTC.

This clonotype was recorded many times. This chain links TRBV7-9 with TRBJ1-2, with D possibly TRBD1 on 6 matching bases. From germline, CDR1 is SEHNR and CDR2 FQNEAQ (reference sequence). CDR3 size: 14 residues. Trimming removed 4 bases from V and 6 bases from J, with 15 bases in between. For the CDR3, the DNA is TGTGCCAGCAGCTCCCGGGACAATCTCCATGGCTACACCTTC. It yields the protein CASSSRDNLHGYTF.

This clonotype came up many times. The rearrangement joins TRBV7-8 to TRBJ2-7, with D possibly called TRBD1 or TRBD2 (6 bases each). Germline-derived CDR1 and CDR2 are SGHVS and FQNEAQ. This CDR3 comprises 15 residues. The V and J ends lost 1 base and 3 bases respectively, with 13 bases between them. The CDR3 here is CASSLEGGPRYEQYF. The CDR3 DNA is TGTGCCAGCAGCTTAGAAGGGGGGCCTCGCTACGAGCAGTACTTC. Full variable domain (missing parts from reference TRBV7-8 and TRBJ2-7): GAGVSQSPRYKVAKRGQDVALRCDPISGHVSLFWYQQALGQGPEFLTYFQNEAQLDKSGLPSDRFFAERPEGSVSTLKIQRTQQEDSAVYLCASSLEGGPRYEQYFGPGTRLTVT.

This clonotype has ten or more counts. The chain links TRBV7-2 to TRBJ2-7; no definite D call. V shed 1 base and J shed 4 bases, with 8 bases lying between them. This CDR3 spans 13 amino acids. The germline gives CDR1 SGHTA, CDR2 FQGNSA. Here the CDR3 DNA reads TGTGCCAGCAGCTTAGTCGCGATTTACGAGCAGTACTTC. Residues: CASSLVAIYEQYF. Complete variable domain (other parts from reference TRBV7-2 and TRBJ2-7): GAGVSQSPSNKVTEKGKDVELRCDPISGHTALYWYRQSLGQGLEFLIYFQGNSAPDKSGLPSDRFSAERTGGSVSTLTIQRTQQEDSAVYLCASSLVAIYEQYFGPGTRLTVT.

This clonotype was recorded a few times. The CDR3 reads CASSLGRSGGTEAFF. The DNA of the CDR3 is TGTGCCAGCAGCTTAGGTCGGAGTGGGGGCACTGAAGCTTTCTTT. V gene TRBV5-6 combines with J gene TRBJ1-1; D possibly corresponds to TRBD1 (5 bases). Per the germline V gene, CDR1 is SGHDT and CDR2 is YYEEEE. V lost 2 bases and J lost 4, with 15 bases in between. This CDR3 contains 15 residues.

In this sample, this clonotype turned up a few times. The chain employs TRBV7-9 and TRBJ2-7; D gene ambiguous. This CDR3 spans 13 amino acids. With 3 bases removed from V and 3 bases from J, the gap between germline ends came to 9 bases. Germline CDR1 is SEHNR and CDR2 is FQNEAQ (reference sequence). CDR3 coding DNA: TGTGCCAGCAGCTTTCAAGGAATCTACGAGCAGTACTTC. Translated: CASSFQGIYEQYF.

This clonotype was seen a handful of times. This sequence joins TRBV5-4 and TRBJ2-1, with 11 bases identical to TRBD2. The CDR3 sequence is 15 residues long. Germline trimming cut 3 bases from V and 8 bases from J; bases unmatched to any gene: 7. Per germline, CDR1 SGHNT and CDR2 YYREEE (reference sequence). CDR3 in amino acids: CASSWGLAGGDEQFF. The CDR3 nucleotides read TGTGCCAGCAGCTGGGGGCTAGCGGGGGGTGATGAGCAGTTCTTC.

The chain employs TRBV13 and TRBJ2-1, with D perhaps matching TRBD1 (6 bases). The CDR3 contains 15 residues. From germline, CDR1 is PRHDT and CDR2 FYEKMQ (reference sequence). V dropped 0 bases and J dropped 7 bases, with 13 bases sitting between them. CDR3 sequence: CASSLGAGESNEQFF. CDR3 coding DNA: TGTGCCAGCAGCTTAGGGGCAGGGGAGAGTAATGAGCAGTTCTTC.

This clonotype has a count of ten or more. The DNA for the CDR3 is TGCAGTGCTAGAGATCTTGGCGGAGCGAACACCGGGGAGCTGTTTTTT. Its translation: CSARDLGGANTGELFF. V gene TRBV20-1 combines with J gene TRBJ2-2; D not resolved. This CDR3 region has 16 residues. V dropped 0 bases and J dropped 0 bases, with 11 bases sitting between them. Germline V gene data show CDR1 as DFQATT and CDR2 as SNEGSKA (reference sequence).

The rearrangement links TRBV12-3 or TRBV12-4 to TRBJ1-1; 7 bases fit TRBD1. There are 15 residues in the CDR3. The junction had 9 bases not matched to a gene; V was cut back by 5 bases and J by 3 bases. The CDR3 DNA follows: TGTGCCAGCAGTACCGACAGGGTAGTGGACACTGAAGCTTTCTTT. Its translation: CASSTDRVVDTEAFF.

This clonotype was detected only a few times. V gene TRBV7-2 combines with J gene TRBJ2-3; no definite D call. CDR1 and CDR2 from the germline V gene are SGHTA and FQGNSA. The CDR3 has 16 residues. The V gene lost 1 base and the J gene lost 0 bases, with 11 bases spanning the gap. The DNA of the CDR3 is TGTGCCAGCAGCTTAGGCACTCGACGAAGCACAGATACGCAGTATTTT. Its protein product is CASSLGTRRSTDTQYF.

The table lists this clonotype with many counts. This sequence joins TRBV7-9 and TRBJ2-4; 8 bases agree with TRBD1. V lost 5 bases, J lost 8 bases, and 20 bases stayed unmatched. Germline V gene data show CDR1 as SEHNR and CDR2 as FQNEAQ (reference sequence). This CDR3 is built from 18 residues. CDR3 nucleotide sequence: TGTGCCAGCAGCGCACCACACCGAGGACAGGGAGGCGGGTACATTCAGTACTTC. Translation: CASSAPHRGQGGGYIQYF.

This clonotype has only a few counts. This rearrangement joins TRBV20-1 to TRBJ2-3, with 9 bases lining up with TRBD2. CDR1 and CDR2 from the germline V gene are DFQATT and SNEGSKA (reference sequence). The CDR3 covers 16 residues. J gave up 5 bases and V 6 bases, and 15 bases lay outside the gene matches. CDR3 region: CSAPPQRGAKRDTQYF. The CDR3 bases are TGCAGTGCCCCCCCCCAGCGGGGGGCCAAACGAGATACGCAGTATTTT.

This clonotype was observed a few times. This sequence joins TRBV15 and TRBJ1-5; D is undetermined. In germline, CDR1 is LNHNV, CDR2 YYDKDF (reference sequence). There are 14 residues in the CDR3. V lost 0 bases to trimming and J lost 7 bases, with 10 bases between them. The CDR3 region is CATSRDRGYQPQHF. In DNA, the CDR3 is TGTGCCACCAGCAGAGATCGAGGGTACCAGCCCCAGCATTTT.

The sample holds a few counts of this clonotype. The rearrangement links TRBV28 to TRBJ1-5, with D uncertain. CDR1 and CDR2 from the germline V gene are MDHEN and SYDVKM. Trimming took off 7 bases at V and 0 bases at J, with 7 bases between the two ends. This CDR3 has 13 amino acids. CDR3 DNA: TGTGCCAGCAACAAGGGTAGCAATCAGCCCCAGCATTTT. Its protein product is CASNKGSNQPQHF. The variable domain in full, completed from reference TRBV28 and TRBJ1-5, reads DVKVTQSSRYLVKRTGEKVFLECVQDMDHENMFWYRQDPGLGLRLIYFSYDVKMKEKGDIPEGYSVSREKKERFSLILESASTNQTSMYLCASNKGSNQPQHFGDGTRLSIL.

This clonotype was recorded a few times. The CDR3 loop is CSVRKADSGNTIYF. In nucleotides, the CDR3 is TGCAGCGTAAGAAAGGCAGACTCTGGAAACACCATATATTTT. This sequence joins TRBV29-1 and TRBJ1-3; D unresolved. Germline values: CDR1 SQVTM, CDR2 ANQGSEA. Trimming removed 6 bases at V and 0 bases at J, with 12 bases between. There are 14 residues in the CDR3.

The rearrangement joins TRBV12-3 or TRBV12-4 to TRBJ2-4; TRBD2 aligns across 10 bases. CDR3 length: 16 residues. V lost 1 base, J lost 2 bases, and 2 bases stayed unmatched. The CDR3 sequence: CASSLVAGGTKNIQYF. CDR3 coding DNA: TGTGCCAGCAGTTTAGTAGCGGGGGGCACCAAAAACATTCAGTACTTC.

This clonotype occurred many times. The chain's CDR3 is CASSDGQATF. CDR3 coding DNA: TGTGCCAGCAGTGACGGTCAGGCCACCTTC. The rearrangement joins TRBV2 to TRBJ1-2; D call uncertain. The ends were cut back, 3 bases at V and 13 bases at J, with 9 bases in the middle. Germline values: CDR1 SNHLY, CDR2 FYNNEI. The CDR3 length is 10 residues.

This clonotype turned up a few times. The rearrangement joins TRBV27 to TRBJ2-7; tentatively, D is TRBD1 (6 bases). The CDR3 covers 17 residues. CDR1 is MNHEY and CDR2 is SMNVEV in the germline V gene (reference sequence). Between the trimmed V and J ends, which lost 3 bases and 1 base, there was a span of 19 bases. The CDR3 coding sequence is TGTGCCAGCAGTTTCGGTTCCCGTGGGCAGGGGTCCTACGAGCAGTACTTC. Its translation: CASSFGSRGQGSYEQYF.

V and J are TRBV12-3 or TRBV12-4 and TRBJ2-1; 9 positions match TRBD2. The CDR3 extends over 15 amino acids. V shed 4 bases and J 8 bases; nucleotides not matched to a gene: 9. DNA of the CDR3: TGTGCCAGCAGTTCTCCTGGGACTAGCTTTTATGAGCAGTTCTTC. This codes for CASSSPGTSFYEQFF.

J is TRBJ2-7 and V is TRBV15; the D is unclear. Trimming stripped 1 base from V and 3 bases from J, with 10 bases between. Germline loops: CDR1 LNHNV, CDR2 YYDKDF (reference sequence). The CDR3 extends over 14 amino acids. The CDR3 DNA reads TGTGCCACCAGCAGAGGCGGCAGCGACTACGAGCAGTACTTC. Its translation: CATSRGGSDYEQYF.

The J gene is TRBJ1-2, the V gene TRBV2; a possible D gene is TRBD1 (6 bases). Trimming removed 6 bases from V and 2 bases from J, with 16 bases in between. Germline-derived CDR1 and CDR2 are SNHLY and FYNNEI. This CDR3 spans 15 amino acids. The CDR3 region has the DNA TGTGCCAGCAGGTACCAGACAGGCATGAACTATGGCTACACCTTC. As protein: CASRYQTGMNYGYTF.